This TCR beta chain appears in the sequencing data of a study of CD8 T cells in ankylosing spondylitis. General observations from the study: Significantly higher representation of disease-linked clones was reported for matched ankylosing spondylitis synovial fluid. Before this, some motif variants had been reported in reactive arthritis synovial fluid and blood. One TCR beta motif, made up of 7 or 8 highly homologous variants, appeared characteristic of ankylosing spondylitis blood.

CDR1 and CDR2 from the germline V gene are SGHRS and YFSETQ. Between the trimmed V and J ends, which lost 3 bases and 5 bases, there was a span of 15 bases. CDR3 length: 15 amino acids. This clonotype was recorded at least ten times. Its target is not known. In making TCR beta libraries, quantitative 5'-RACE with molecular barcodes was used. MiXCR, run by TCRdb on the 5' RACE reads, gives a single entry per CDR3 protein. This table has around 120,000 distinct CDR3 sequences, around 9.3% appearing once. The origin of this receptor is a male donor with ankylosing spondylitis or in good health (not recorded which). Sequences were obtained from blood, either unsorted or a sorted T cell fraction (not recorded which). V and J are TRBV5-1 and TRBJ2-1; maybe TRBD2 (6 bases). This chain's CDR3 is CASSYGGIQDNEQFF. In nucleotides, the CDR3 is TGCGCCAGCAGCTATGGGGGGATACAGGACAATGAGCAGTTCTTC.